The source of this TCR beta chain is a study of blood T cell repertoires in COVID-19 (dated by TCRdb to the early 2020s). At the level of the whole study: Collaborator samples came from the United States, Italy and Spain and covered acute and convalescent phases of COVID-19. The material from the prospective study consisted of cDNA or gDNA derived from T cells, B-cell-depleted T cells, or PBMCs. Deeply sampled blood TCRbeta repertoires from subjects exposed to, actively infected with, or recovered from COVID-19 were included in the dataset. The repertoires were released in a freely available public database intended as a resource for research on the immune response to SARS-CoV-2. Samples were obtained from the ongoing ImmuneRACE study (first 160 participants) and from over a thousand subjects provided by 6 global collaborators. Nearly every sample came with metadata listing a de-identified subject ID, COVID-19 status, age in years and sex. Where HLA class I and class II types were available, the types were taken from metadata supplied by the sample provider, not from assay-based typing.

Based on the germline V gene, the CDR1 and CDR2 sequences are MDHEN and SYDVKM. Trimming removed 8 bases from V and 14 bases from J; the gene matches leave 11 bases unexplained. From its cysteine to its phenylalanine, the CDR3 spans 12 amino acids. Only the CDR3 DNA stays, 36 bases, in frame from base 1. In the prospective study, participants were 18 to 89 years old, resided in approximately 22 geographic areas of the United States, and were enrolled through a virtual design. Cohort assignment in the prospective study relied on participant-reported clinical history from a screening survey and a study questionnaire. In the prospective study, mobile phlebotomists collected whole blood, serum and a nasopharyngeal or oropharyngeal swab from each participant. Over a roughly 2-month period, participants in the prospective study had the option of providing additional blood draws and questionnaires. Prospective study blood samples were shipped either frozen or at room temperature before DNA extraction.

On this clone: Its target antigen remains unknown. Within one base of it there is no much larger clone, and no base qualities were kept.

The study at large found these results: The amount of clinical and demographic metadata varied by source and participant and was provided uncurated.

The immunoSEQ Assay, a bias-controlled multiplex PCR, was used to amplify TCRbeta CDR3 regions from genomic DNA. The paper's data handling went like this. The number of nucleated cells in each sample was estimated by amplification of reference gene primers within the assay. Sequence reads were collapsed and filtered to measure the absolute abundance of every unique TCRbeta CDR3 rearrangement. For each sample, productive Simpson clonality was calculated as the square root of Simpson's diversity index across productive rearrangements. Imported from immuneACCESS, the table was reduced by TCRdb to in-frame sequences with V and J called. These copies leave out some clones; in studies compared against another copy, an unresolved V gene accounts for under half, and the cause of the remainder is not known. The V and J calls and clone size come from that table; D and trimming were worked out from the DNA. The sample data list 150,000 to 200,000 clones, and 89% of these were observed just once. Of the sample, around 2.3% is held by the ten largest clones.

This receptor chain uses TRBV28 and TRBJ1-4; 7 middle bases align to TRBD1. Specimen: PBMCs or T cells enriched from blood (not recorded which). The receptor comes from a woman in her thirties or forties with acute COVID-19. The bases are TGTGCCAGCGGTATCAAACCGGGACAGCTGTTTTTT. This is translated as CASGIKPGQLFF.